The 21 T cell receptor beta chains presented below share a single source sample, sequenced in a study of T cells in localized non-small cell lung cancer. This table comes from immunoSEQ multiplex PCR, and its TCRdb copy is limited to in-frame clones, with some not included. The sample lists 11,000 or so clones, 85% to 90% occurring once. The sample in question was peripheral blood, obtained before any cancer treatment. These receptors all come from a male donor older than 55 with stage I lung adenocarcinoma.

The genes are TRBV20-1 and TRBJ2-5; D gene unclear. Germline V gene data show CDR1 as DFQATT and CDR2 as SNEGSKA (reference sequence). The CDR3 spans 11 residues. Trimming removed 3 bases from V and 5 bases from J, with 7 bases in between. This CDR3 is CSASRTETQYF. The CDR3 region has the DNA TGCAGTGCTAGTCGTACCGAGACCCAGTACTTC.

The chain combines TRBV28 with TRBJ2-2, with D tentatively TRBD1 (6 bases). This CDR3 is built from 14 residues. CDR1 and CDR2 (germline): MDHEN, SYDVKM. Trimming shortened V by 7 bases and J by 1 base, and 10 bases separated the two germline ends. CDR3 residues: CASTPGQNTGELFF. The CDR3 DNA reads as TGTGCCAGCACTCCGGGACAGAACACCGGGGAGCTGTTTTTT.

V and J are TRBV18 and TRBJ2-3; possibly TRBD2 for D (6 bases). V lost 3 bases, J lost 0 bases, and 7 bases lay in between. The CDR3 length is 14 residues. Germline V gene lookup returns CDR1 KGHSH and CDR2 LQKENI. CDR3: CASSPTSSTDTQYF. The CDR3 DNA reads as TGTGCCAGCTCACCTACTAGCAGCACAGATACGCAGTATTTT. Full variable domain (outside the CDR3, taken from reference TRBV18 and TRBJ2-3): NAGVMQNPRHLVRRRGQEARLRCSPMKGHSHVYWYRQLPEEGLKFMVYLQKENIIDESGMPKERFSAEFPKEGPSILRIQQVVRGDSAAYFCASSPTSSTDTQYFGPGTRLTVL.

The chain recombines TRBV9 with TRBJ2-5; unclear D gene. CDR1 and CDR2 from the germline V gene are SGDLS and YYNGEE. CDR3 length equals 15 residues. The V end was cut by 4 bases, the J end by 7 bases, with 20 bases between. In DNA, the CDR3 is TGTGCCAGCAGCTTCACGACAACTACCGAAGGGACCCAGTACTTC. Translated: CASSFTTTTEGTQYF.

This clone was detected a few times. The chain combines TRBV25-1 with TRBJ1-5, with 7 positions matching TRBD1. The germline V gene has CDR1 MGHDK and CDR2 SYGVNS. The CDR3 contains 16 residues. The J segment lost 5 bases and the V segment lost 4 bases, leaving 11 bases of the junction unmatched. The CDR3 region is CASSGLGEGADQPQHF. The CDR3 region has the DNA TGTGCCAGCAGTGGCCTGGGGGAGGGGGCGGATCAGCCCCAGCATTTT.

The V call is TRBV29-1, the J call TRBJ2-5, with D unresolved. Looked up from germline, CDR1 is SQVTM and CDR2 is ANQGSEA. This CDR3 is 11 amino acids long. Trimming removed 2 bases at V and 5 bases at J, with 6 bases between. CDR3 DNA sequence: TGCAGCGTTGAAAGAAGTGAGACCCAGTACTTC. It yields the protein CSVERSETQYF.

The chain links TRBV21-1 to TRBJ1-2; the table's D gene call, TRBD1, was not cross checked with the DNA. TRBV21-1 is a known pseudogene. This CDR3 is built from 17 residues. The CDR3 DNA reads TGTGCCAGTCCGAAGTCAGGGGGACCAGGAGCTAACTATGGCTACACCTTC. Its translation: CASPKSGGPGANYGYTF.

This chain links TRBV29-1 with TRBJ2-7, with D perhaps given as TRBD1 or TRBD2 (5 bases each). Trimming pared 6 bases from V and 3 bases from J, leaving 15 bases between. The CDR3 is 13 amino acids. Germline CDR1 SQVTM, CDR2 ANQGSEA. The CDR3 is CSVEPGPNYEQYF. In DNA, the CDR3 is TGCAGCGTGGAACCGGGACCCAACTACGAGCAGTACTTC.

The CDR3 is CASSPAGTAKETQYF. The CDR3 coding sequence is TGTGCCAGCTCACCCGCCGGGACAGCAAAAGAGACCCAGTACTTC. This chain connects TRBV18 to TRBJ2-5, with 7 nucleotides matching TRBD1. The length of the CDR3 is 15 residues. Germline V gene lookup returns CDR1 KGHSH and CDR2 LQKENI. J lost 3 bases, V lost 3 bases, and 7 bases had no gene match. The whole variable domain, remainder taken from reference TRBV18 and TRBJ2-5, is NAGVMQNPRHLVRRRGQEARLRCSPMKGHSHVYWYRQLPEEGLKFMVYLQKENIIDESGMPKERFSAEFPKEGPSILRIQQVVRGDSAAYFCASSPAGTAKETQYFGPGTRLLVL.

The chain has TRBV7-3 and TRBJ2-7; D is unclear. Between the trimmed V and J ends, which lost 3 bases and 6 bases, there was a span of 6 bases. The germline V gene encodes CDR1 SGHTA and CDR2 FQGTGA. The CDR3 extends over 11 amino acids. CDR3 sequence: CASSLGTEQYF. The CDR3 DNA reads TGTGCCAGCAGCTTGGGAACCGAGCAGTACTTC.

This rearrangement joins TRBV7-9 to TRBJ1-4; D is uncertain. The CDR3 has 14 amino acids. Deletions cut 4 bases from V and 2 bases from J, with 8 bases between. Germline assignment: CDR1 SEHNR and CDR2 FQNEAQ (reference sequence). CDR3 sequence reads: CASSYQATNEKLFF. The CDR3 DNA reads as TGTGCCAGCAGCTACCAGGCGACTAATGAAAAACTGTTTTTT.

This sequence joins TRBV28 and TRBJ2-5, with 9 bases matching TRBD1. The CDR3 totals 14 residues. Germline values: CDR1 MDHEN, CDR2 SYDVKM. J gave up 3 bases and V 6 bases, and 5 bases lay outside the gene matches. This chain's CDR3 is CASSPGQGKETQYF. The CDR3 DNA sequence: TGTGCCAGCAGCCCGGGACAGGGCAAAGAGACCCAGTACTTC.

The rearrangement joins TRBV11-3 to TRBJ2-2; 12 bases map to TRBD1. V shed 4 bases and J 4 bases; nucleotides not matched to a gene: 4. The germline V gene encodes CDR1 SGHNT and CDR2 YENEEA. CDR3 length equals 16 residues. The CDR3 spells CASSSGQGAGTGELFF. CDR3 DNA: TGTGCCAGCAGCTCGGGACAGGGGGCAGGCACCGGGGAGCTGTTTTTT.

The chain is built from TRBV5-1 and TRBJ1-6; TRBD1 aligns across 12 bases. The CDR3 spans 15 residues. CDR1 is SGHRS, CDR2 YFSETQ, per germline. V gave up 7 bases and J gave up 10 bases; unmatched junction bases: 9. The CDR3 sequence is CASPTGTGGKSPLHF. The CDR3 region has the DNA TGCGCCAGCCCTACGGGGACAGGGGGCAAGTCACCCCTCCACTTT. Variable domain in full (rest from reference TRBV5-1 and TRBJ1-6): KAGVTQTPRYLIKTRGQQVTLSCSPISGHRSVSWYQQTPGQGLQFLFEYFSETQRNKGNFPGRFSGRQFSNSRSEMNVSTLELGDSALYLCASPTGTGGKSPLHFGNGTRLTVT.

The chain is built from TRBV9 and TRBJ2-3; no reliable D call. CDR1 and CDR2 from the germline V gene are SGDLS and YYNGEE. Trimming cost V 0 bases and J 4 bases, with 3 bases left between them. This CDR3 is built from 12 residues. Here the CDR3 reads CASSVAADTQYF. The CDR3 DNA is TGTGCCAGCAGCGTAGCCGCAGATACGCAGTATTTT.

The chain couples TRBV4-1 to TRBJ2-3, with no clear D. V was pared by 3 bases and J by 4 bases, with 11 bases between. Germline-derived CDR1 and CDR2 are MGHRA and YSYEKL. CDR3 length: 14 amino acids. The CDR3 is CASSQPSSADTQYF. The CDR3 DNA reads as TGCGCCAGCAGCCAGCCCTCTTCAGCAGATACGCAGTATTTT.

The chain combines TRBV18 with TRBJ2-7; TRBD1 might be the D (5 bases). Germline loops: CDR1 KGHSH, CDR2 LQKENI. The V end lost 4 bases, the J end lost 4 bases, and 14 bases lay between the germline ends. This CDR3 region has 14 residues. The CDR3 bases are TGTGCCAGCTCACTCGATTGGGGCTCGTACGAGCAGTACTTC. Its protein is CASSLDWGSYEQYF.

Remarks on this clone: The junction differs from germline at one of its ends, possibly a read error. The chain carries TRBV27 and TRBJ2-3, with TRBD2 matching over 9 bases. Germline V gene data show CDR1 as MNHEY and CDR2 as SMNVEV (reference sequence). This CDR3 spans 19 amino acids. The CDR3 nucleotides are TGTGCCAGCAGGTTATTTGGCGGGGGGGCATATGAGACTACAGATACGCAGTATTTT. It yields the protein CASRLFGGGAYETTDTQYF.

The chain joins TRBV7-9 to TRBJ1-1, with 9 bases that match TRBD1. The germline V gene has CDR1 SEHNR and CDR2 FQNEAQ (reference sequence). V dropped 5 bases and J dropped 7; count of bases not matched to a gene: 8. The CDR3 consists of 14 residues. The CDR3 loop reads CASSPWTGDIEAFF. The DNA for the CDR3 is TGTGCCAGCAGCCCTTGGACAGGGGATATTGAAGCTTTCTTT.

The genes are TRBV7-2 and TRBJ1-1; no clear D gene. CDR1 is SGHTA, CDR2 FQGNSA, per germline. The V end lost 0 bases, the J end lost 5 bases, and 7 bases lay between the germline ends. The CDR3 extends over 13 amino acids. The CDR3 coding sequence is TGTGCCAGCAGCTTAGCGGGGAAGACTGAAGCTTTCTTT. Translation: CASSLAGKTEAFF.

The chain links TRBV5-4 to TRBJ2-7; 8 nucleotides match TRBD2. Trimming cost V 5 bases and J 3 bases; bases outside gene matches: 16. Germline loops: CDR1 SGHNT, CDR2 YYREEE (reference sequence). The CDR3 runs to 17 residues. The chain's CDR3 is CASSPGGGGGMNYEQYF. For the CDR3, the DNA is TGTGCCAGCAGTCCCGGGGGGGGTGGTGGGATGAACTACGAGCAGTACTTC.